A single sample is the source of the 23 T cell receptor beta chains below, sequenced in a study of blood T cells in healthy people across ages. The second PCR ran about 6 to 12 cycles with a sample-barcoded 5' primer and J-beta primers. TCRdb re-analysed the 5' RACE reads in MiXCR, keeping a single row per CDR3 protein. Of 600,000 to 800,000 distinct CDR3 sequences in the sample, around 52% were seen once. The source material was blood. The receptors were gathered from a woman of 80 years or more in good health.

This clonotype was seen only a few times. The chain couples TRBV7-2 to TRBJ1-2; D is uncertain. Germline V gene lookup returns CDR1 SGHTA and CDR2 FQGNSA. The V gene lost 3 bases and the J gene lost 2 bases, with 10 bases spanning the gap. This CDR3 region has 14 residues. CDR3 sequence: CASSFGSGNYGYTF. CDR3 nucleotide sequence: TGTGCCAGCAGCTTTGGTTCCGGGAACTATGGCTACACCTTC.

This clonotype was detected ten times or more. The chain couples TRBV2 to TRBJ2-5, with D possibly being TRBD2 (6 bases). V lost 7 bases and J 3 bases, leaving 15 bases between the germline ends. This CDR3 is built from 14 residues. Looked up from germline, CDR1 is SNHLY and CDR2 is FYNNEI. The CDR3 region has the DNA TGTGCCAGCATTCGCTCGGGGGAAAAAGAGACCCAGTACTTC. It is translated as CASIRSGEKETQYF.

Points on this clonotype: A read error may be the cause here, since a much bigger clone is one base away. The rearrangement joins TRBV20-1 to TRBJ2-7, with D perhaps assigned TRBD1 or TRBD2 (5 bases each). The germline CDR1 and CDR2 sequences are DFQATT and SNEGSKA (reference sequence). The CDR3 loop spans 11 amino acids. Trimming took off 5 bases at V and 7 bases at J, with 12 bases between the two ends. CDR3: CSARRENEQYF. CDR3 sequence (DNA): TGCAGTGCTCGCAGGGAGAATGAGCAGTACTTC.

The gene calls are TRBV29-1 and TRBJ2-7; D remains unclear. Trimming pared 0 bases from V and 5 bases from J, leaving 5 bases between. This CDR3 is built from 11 residues. Germline lookup yields CDR1 SQVTM and CDR2 ANQGSEA. The CDR3 DNA follows: TGCAGCGTTGAAGAGGGCCACGAGCAGTACTTC. Its protein is CSVEEGHEQYF.

CDR3: CASSSRSGTQYF. The CDR3 nucleotides are TGTGCCAGCAGCTCCCGGAGCGGTACGCAGTATTTT. The genes are TRBV9 and TRBJ2-3; a possible D gene is TRBD2 (5 bases). The CDR3 is 12 amino acids. CDR1 and CDR2 from the germline V gene are SGDLS and YYNGEE. V gave up 4 bases and J gave up 8 bases, with 11 bases separating them.

The V gene is TRBV4-1, the J gene TRBJ1-5, with D tentatively TRBD1 (6 bases). The CDR3 consists of 16 residues. Trimming pared 0 bases from V and 4 bases from J, leaving 13 bases between. Germline V gene data show CDR1 as MGHRA and CDR2 as YSYEKL. As DNA, the CDR3 is TGCGCCAGCAGCCAAGACATCAGGGGTCTGAATCAGCCCCAGCATTTT. Protein sequence: CASSQDIRGLNQPQHF.

This clonotype showed up just once. CDR3 sequence reads: CASSSTPFGEQYF. CDR3 DNA sequence: TGTGCCAGCAGCTCAACCCCGTTTGGCGAGCAGTACTTC. This chain links TRBV7-2 with TRBJ2-4; no definite D call. The end of the DNA is better explained by TRBJ2-7, so the J call may be wrong. CDR1 is SGHTA, CDR2 FQGNSA, per germline. The CDR3 runs 13 residues.

This rearrangement joins TRBV4-1 to TRBJ2-4; D gene ambiguous. Matching the DNA end better, TRBJ2-7 makes the J call doubtful. There are 15 residues in the CDR3. Germline V gene data show CDR1 as MGHRA and CDR2 as YSYEKL. The chain's CDR3 is CASSQEKGKVYEQYF. As DNA, the CDR3 is TGCGCCAGCAGCCAAGAAAAAGGGAAGGTCTACGAGCAGTACTTC.

The chain links TRBV28 to TRBJ2-4; 8 positions agree with TRBD2. The J call may be faulty, since TRBJ2-7 better matches the DNA end. This CDR3 comprises 16 residues. Germline V CDR1 and CDR2: MDHEN, SYDVKM. CDR3 nucleotides: TGTGCCAGCAGCCAGCTGGGCGGGAGGCGTGGCTACGAGCAGTACTTC. This sequence encodes CASSQLGGRRGYEQYF.

This clonotype was detected ten times or more. V usage is TRBV24-1 and J usage is TRBJ2-1; possibly TRBD2 for D (5 bases). CDR1 and CDR2 from the germline V gene are KGHDR and SFDVKD. The CDR3 extends over 11 amino acids. V gave up 7 bases and J gave up 5 bases, with 5 bases separating them. DNA of the CDR3: TGTGCCACCAGGGAGGACAATGAGCAGTTCTTC. Translating it yields CATREDNEQFF.

This sequence joins TRBV5-1 and TRBJ2-7, with 8 bases lining up with TRBD2. Germline V gene sequence: CDR1 SGHRS, CDR2 YFSETQ. This CDR3 spans 14 amino acids. The J segment lost 2 bases and the V segment lost 3 bases, leaving 4 bases of the junction unmatched. The CDR3 nucleotides read TGCGCCAGCAGCTGGGGACTAGGGGCCTACGAGCAGTACTTC. The encoded protein is CASSWGLGAYEQYF.

About this clonotype: One end of the junction is discordant with germline, which a read error may explain. The V gene is TRBV5-1, the J gene TRBJ2-7, with D perhaps matching TRBD1 (6 bases). Germline-derived CDR1 and CDR2 are SGHRS and YFSETQ. This CDR3 is 16 amino acids long. CDR3 DNA: TGCGCCAGCAGCACCAACCCGGGACAAGGAGCGTACGAGCAGAACTTC. Amino acids: CASSTNPGQGAYEQNF.

This clonotype has more than one count but fewer than ten. This chain's CDR3 is CSARVSRLGAGVSEQYF. As DNA, the CDR3 is TGCAGTGCTAGAGTTTCAAGGCTAGGAGCGGGAGTGAGTGAGCAGTACTTC. The V gene is TRBV20-1, the J gene TRBJ2-7, with TRBD2 identical over 8 bases. The CDR3 is made up of 17 amino acids. Losses at the gene ends were 1 base for V and 7 bases for J; bases not matched to a gene: 18. Germline V gene sequence: CDR1 DFQATT, CDR2 SNEGSKA (reference sequence).

This chain uses TRBV20-1 with TRBJ1-2, with D possibly being TRBD1 (6 bases). Germline CDR1 reads DFQATT; CDR2 reads SNEGSKA (reference sequence). The V and J ends lost 0 bases and 4 bases respectively, with 12 bases between them. The CDR3 contains 14 residues. The CDR3, as DNA: TGCAGTGCTAGAGATAGGGGGTCAGCCTATGGCTACACCTTC. It is translated as CSARDRGSAYGYTF.

The rearrangement joins TRBV20-1 to TRBJ2-4; a weak D match, TRBD2 (6 bases). The J call may be faulty, since TRBJ2-7 better matches the DNA end. CDR3 length: 12 amino acids. Germline loops: CDR1 DFQATT, CDR2 SNEGSKA (reference sequence). As DNA, the CDR3 is TGCAGTGCTAGCGGCGGGGCGCACGAGCAGTACTTC. It specifies CSASGGAHEQYF.

The gene calls are TRBV4-2 and TRBJ2-2, with 10 positions matching TRBD2. Germline V lookup: CDR1 LGHNA, CDR2 YNFKEQ. J gave up 1 base and V 0 bases, and 2 bases lay outside the gene matches. The CDR3 is 17 amino acids. The CDR3 coding sequence is TGTGCCAGCAGCCAAGATGTAGCGGGGGGGAACACCGGGGAGCTGTTTTTT. Its protein is CASSQDVAGGNTGELFF.

The chain recombines TRBV30 with TRBJ2-5; TRBD1 is a possible D gene (5 bases). This CDR3 region has 15 residues. V shed 4 bases and J shed 0 bases, with 15 bases lying between them. Germline V CDR1 and CDR2: GTSNPN, SVGIG (reference sequence). The DNA for the CDR3 is TGTGCCTGGAATAAAAGAGCAGGGTACCAAGAGACCCAGTACTTC. Its protein is CAWNKRAGYQETQYF.

V gene TRBV12-3 or TRBV12-4 combines with J gene TRBJ1-5; 12 bases map to TRBD1. V shed 2 bases and J 7 bases; nucleotides not matched to a gene: 3. This CDR3 comprises 15 residues. The chain's CDR3 is CASSLRDRGRQPQHF. The CDR3 region has the DNA TGTGCCAGCAGTTTAAGGGACAGGGGGCGCCAGCCCCAGCATTTT.

The chain uses TRBV29-1 and TRBJ2-3, with unresolved D. This CDR3 has 13 amino acids. Per germline, CDR1 SQVTM and CDR2 ANQGSEA. The V gene lost 2 bases and the J gene lost 7 bases, with 13 bases spanning the gap. CDR3 amino acids: CSVEPDDGHTQYF. CDR3 in DNA: TGCAGCGTTGAACCGGATGATGGACATACGCAGTATTTT.

In regard to this clonotype: This may come from a read error, since a much larger clone is one base off. The chain recombines TRBV18 with TRBJ2-1, with 7 bases lining up with TRBD1. Germline values: CDR1 KGHSH, CDR2 LQKENI. J lost 5 bases, V lost 8 bases, and 3 bases had no gene match. The CDR3 runs to 12 residues. In DNA, the CDR3 is TGTGCCAGCGCACAGGGGAACAATGAGCAGTTCTTC. It encodes CASAQGNNEQFF.

The chain is built from TRBV7-9 and TRBJ2-7, with TRBD2 matching over 9 bases. The J segment lost 5 bases and the V segment lost 5 bases, leaving 10 bases of the junction unmatched. The CDR3 is 15 residues long. Per germline, CDR1 SEHNR and CDR2 FQNEAQ (reference sequence). The DNA for the CDR3 is TGTGCCAGCAGCCCGCCTAGCGGGGACGCCCACGAGCAGTACTTC. Translated, it gives CASSPPSGDAHEQYF.

This clonotype was counted at least ten times. The rearrangement uses TRBV6-6 and TRBJ2-5; D might be TRBD1 (6 bases). The CDR3 is made up of 16 amino acids. With 1 base removed from V and 1 base from J, the gap between germline ends came to 13 bases. Germline CDR1 is MNHNY and CDR2 is SVGAGI (reference sequence). CDR3 nucleotide sequence: TGTGCCAGCAGTTACTATGGGATAGGGGGCCAAGAGACCCAGTACTTC. It translates to CASSYYGIGGQETQYF.

This clonotype has just a few counts. The rearrangement joins TRBV5-1 to TRBJ1-1; no clear D. The V end lost 0 bases, the J end lost 1 base, and 7 bases lay between the germline ends. Germline V gives CDR1 SGHRS, CDR2 YFSETQ. The length of the CDR3 is 14 residues. The CDR3 loop reads CASSLAPANTEAFF. The CDR3 bases are TGCGCCAGCAGCTTGGCCCCGGCGAACACTGAAGCTTTCTTT.